This entry lists 27 T cell receptor beta chains sequenced from one sample in a study of early T cells in non-severe SARS-CoV-2 infection. TCRdb reprocessed the 5' RACE reads via MiXCR and lists one record per CDR3 protein. The sample yields some 53,000 distinct CDR3 sequences, around 8% seen once. The sequencing input was whole blood. All receptors come from an adult who was a healthcare worker with PCR-confirmed SARS-CoV-2 infection or an uninfected control (not recorded which).

V gene TRBV5-4 combines with J gene TRBJ1-5; possible D gene TRBD1, 5 bases. The CDR3 extends over 14 amino acids. Germline V gene data show CDR1 as SGHNT and CDR2 as YYREEE (reference sequence). V lost 4 bases to trimming and J lost 5 bases, with 13 bases between them. CDR3 sequence (DNA): TGTGCCAGCAGCAATGCGGGGGGAGATCAGCCCCAGCATTTT. Its protein is CASSNAGGDQPQHF.

Only a few counts were recorded for this clonotype. The chain has TRBV6-4 and TRBJ2-3, with 11 bases fitting TRBD2. From germline, CDR1 is MRHNA and CDR2 SNTAGT. This CDR3 is built from 13 residues. V dropped 5 bases and J dropped 5; count of bases not matched to a gene: 0. CDR3 in amino acids: CASSLAGGDTQYF. In nucleotides, the CDR3 is TGTGCCAGCAGTCTAGCGGGAGGAGATACGCAGTATTTT.

This clonotype was counted only a few times. The chain recombines TRBV7-2 with TRBJ2-3; tentatively, D is TRBD2 (5 bases). V lost 0 bases, J lost 8 bases, and 6 bases lay in between. Germline V gene data show CDR1 as SGHTA and CDR2 as FQGNSA. This CDR3 is 12 amino acids long. The CDR3 sequence: CASSLAGATQYF. In nucleotides, the CDR3 is TGTGCCAGCAGCTTAGCGGGAGCTACGCAGTATTTT.

There are a few counts of this clonotype. The chain carries TRBV19 and TRBJ2-7; 7 bases are shared with TRBD2. The germline CDR1 and CDR2 sequences are LNHDA and SQIVND (reference sequence). The CDR3 runs to 14 residues. Trimming took 4 bases from V and 7 from J; bases not matched to a gene: 10. The CDR3 reads CASSKPGLPLEQYF. CDR3 in DNA: TGTGCCAGTAGTAAACCGGGACTACCCCTAGAGCAGTACTTC.

This clonotype showed up many times. The gene calls are TRBV6-2 or TRBV6-3 and TRBJ1-1; perhaps TRBD1 as D (5 bases). Looked up from germline, CDR1 is MNHEY and CDR2 is SVGEGT. The V end was cut by 4 bases, the J end by 6 bases, with 15 bases between. This CDR3 spans 14 amino acids. In DNA form, the CDR3 reads TGTGCCAGCAGTTGGCGGGACCTAGGGGCTGAAGCTTTCTTT. It specifies CASSWRDLGAEAFF.

This clonotype showed up many times. V and J are TRBV14 and TRBJ1-2; 8 bases are a match to TRBD1. Germline V gene sequence: CDR1 SGHDN, CDR2 FVKESK. The V segment lost 3 bases and the J segment 5 bases; nucleotides outside the gene matches: 2. This CDR3 contains 13 residues. The CDR3 sequence: CASSQRQGYGYTF. CDR3 coding DNA: TGTGCCAGCAGCCAGCGACAGGGGTATGGCTACACCTTC.

The J gene is TRBJ2-7, the V gene TRBV30; 9 bases line up with TRBD2. The germline V gene encodes CDR1 GTSNPN and CDR2 SVGIG (reference sequence). The CDR3 extends over 12 amino acids. J lost 7 bases, V lost 5 bases, and 6 bases had no gene match. The CDR3 sequence: CAWGRTSVEQYF. The CDR3 region has the DNA TGTGCCTGGGGTCGGACTAGCGTGGAGCAGTACTTC. The full variable domain, rest sourced from reference TRBV30 and TRBJ2-7, is SQTIHQWPATLVQPVGSPLSLECTVEGTSNPNLYWYRQAAGRGLQLLFYSVGIGQISSEVPQNLSASRPQDRQFILSSKKLLLSDSGFYLCAWGRTSVEQYFGPGTRLTVT.

This clonotype was observed many times. The chain combines TRBV28 with TRBJ2-3, with 9 bases that match TRBD1. The CDR3 runs 14 residues. Per the germline V gene, CDR1 is MDHEN and CDR2 is SYDVKM. With 4 bases clipped from V and 4 bases from J, the junction kept 3 bases outside the gene matches. CDR3: CASSSTGGADTQYF. DNA of the CDR3: TGTGCCAGCAGTTCGACAGGGGGGGCAGATACGCAGTATTTT.

This clonotype is labeled as medium-sized (0.01 to 0.1%). V usage is TRBV7-2 and J usage is TRBJ2-2, with 11 bases aligning to TRBD2. J lost 2 bases, V lost 5 bases, and 7 bases had no gene match. Germline V CDR1 and CDR2: SGHTA, FQGNSA. The CDR3 contains 17 residues. CDR3 nucleotide sequence: TGTGCCAGCAGCCTACCCACTAGCGGGAGTAACACCGGGGAGCTGTTTTTT. The encoded protein is CASSLPTSGSNTGELFF.

The chain is built from TRBV19 and TRBJ1-6, with TRBD1 as a possible D gene (5 bases). Trimming cost V 3 bases and J 7 bases, with 10 bases left between them. Germline loops: CDR1 LNHDA, CDR2 SQIVND (reference sequence). The CDR3 extends over 14 amino acids. Here the CDR3 DNA reads TGTGCCAGTAGTATGGGCAGGGAGAATTCACCCCTCCACTTT. Translation: CASSMGRENSPLHF.

This clonotype was seen repeatedly, ten times or more. The chain combines TRBV6-6 with TRBJ2-3; TRBD2 is a possible D gene (5 bases). In germline, CDR1 is MNHNY, CDR2 SVGAGI (reference sequence). V was pared by 5 bases and J by 1 base, with 16 bases between. This CDR3 comprises 16 residues. The CDR3 region has the DNA TGTGCCAGCAGTCCTTACTCCGGGGTCGGCACAGATACGCAGTATTTT. Translating gives CASSPYSGVGTDTQYF.

V gene TRBV19 combines with J gene TRBJ1-2; D gene ambiguous. The V and J ends lost 1 base and 3 bases respectively, with 12 bases between them. The CDR3 sequence is 15 residues long. CDR1 LNHDA and CDR2 SQIVND come from the germline V gene (reference sequence). The CDR3 DNA follows: TGTGCCAGTAGTATAGCTGGCTCAGGAGACTATGGCTACACCTTC. Its protein product is CASSIAGSGDYGYTF.

CDR3 DNA: TGCGCCAGCAGAAGTCCAGGGGGGAACGAGCAGTACTTC. Translating gives CASRSPGGNEQYF. The chain combines TRBV10-2 with TRBJ2-7; D is possibly TRBD1 (7 bases). Per germline, CDR1 WSHSY and CDR2 SAAADI. V shed 6 bases and J shed 5 bases, with 14 bases lying between them. There are 13 residues in the CDR3.

This clonotype was seen ten or more times. V gene TRBV4-2 combines with J gene TRBJ1-2; D might be TRBD1 (6 bases). The CDR3 spans 16 residues. Looked up from germline, CDR1 is LGHNA and CDR2 is YNFKEQ. Between the trimmed V and J ends, which lost 1 base and 0 bases, there was a span of 12 bases. The DNA of the CDR3 is TGTGCCAGCAGCCAAGTGGGGACAACCACTAACTATGGCTACACCTTC. Its protein is CASSQVGTTTNYGYTF.

The CDR3 coding sequence is TGTGCCAGCAGTGAAATCGAAGGGGGCAAAGATACGCAGTATTTT. Translation gives CASSEIEGGKDTQYF. This chain uses TRBV2 with TRBJ2-3; 7 positions agree with TRBD1. J was trimmed by 5 bases and V by 2 bases; bases with no gene match: 7. The CDR3 extends over 15 amino acids. The germline V gene encodes CDR1 SNHLY and CDR2 FYNNEI. Drawing the rest from reference TRBV2 and TRBJ2-3, the complete variable domain is EPEVTQTPSHQVTQMGQEVILRCVPISNHLYFYWYRQILGQKVEFLVSFYNNEISEKSEIFDDQFSVERPDGSNFTLKIRSTKLEDSAMYFCASSEIEGGKDTQYFGPGTRLTVL.

The chain carries TRBV10-3 and TRBJ2-6, with 8 bases matching TRBD1. Germline loops: CDR1 ENHRY, CDR2 SYGVKD. With 2 bases clipped from V and 0 bases from J, the junction kept 18 bases outside the gene matches. The CDR3 is 22 residues long. In nucleotides, the CDR3 is TGTGCCATCAGTGAGGGCCCCCGGGACAGGACCAACCCTTTCTCTGGGGCCAACGTCCTGACTTTC. Its translation is CAISEGPRDRTNPFSGANVLTF.

The chain has TRBV9 and TRBJ2-1, with 13 bases fitting TRBD2. The CDR3 has 17 amino acids. Germline V gene sequence: CDR1 SGDLS, CDR2 YYNGEE. The V and J ends lost 2 bases and 3 bases, in that order; junction bases with no gene match: 5. The CDR3 DNA sequence: TGTGCCAGCAGCGTCCCTGGGACTAGCGGGAACTACAATGAGCAGTTCTTC. Translating it yields CASSVPGTSGNYNEQFF.

This clonotype has a handful of counts. The J gene is TRBJ1-2, the V gene TRBV30; TRBD1 matches 9 bases. This CDR3 has 13 residues. Germline V gene sequence: CDR1 GTSNPN, CDR2 SVGIG (reference sequence). V gave up 8 bases and J gave up 4 bases; unmatched junction bases: 8. CDR3 nucleotide sequence: TGTGCCGGGCAGGACAGGGGAAGCTATGGCTACACCTTC. It encodes CAGQDRGSYGYTF.

This clonotype was counted ten times or more. The chain carries TRBV7-3 and TRBJ1-5; D is unclear. The germline CDR1 and CDR2 sequences are SGHTA and FQGTGA. V lost 4 bases to trimming and J lost 7 bases, with 11 bases between them. This CDR3 contains 13 residues. The CDR3 sequence: CASSSLPGQPQHF. Here the CDR3 DNA reads TGTGCCAGCAGCTCCCTCCCTGGGCAGCCCCAGCATTTT.

The chain employs TRBV6-2 or TRBV6-3 and TRBJ2-7, with 9 bases identical to TRBD1. The CDR3 totals 16 residues. The junction had 5 bases not matched to a gene; V was cut back by 0 bases and J by 2 bases. Germline values: CDR1 MNHEY, CDR2 SVGEGT. CDR3 region: CASSYSFRDRAYEQYF. The CDR3 DNA is TGTGCCAGCAGTTACTCCTTCCGGGACAGGGCCTACGAGCAGTACTTC.

For this clonotype: A read error may account for a junction end that differs from germline. The chain recombines TRBV6-2 or TRBV6-3 with TRBJ2-2, with 16 bases matching TRBD2. CDR1 and CDR2 (germline): MNHEY, SVGEGT. The CDR3 is 18 amino acids. Here the CDR3 reads CVSSQRGLAGGETGELFF. CDR3 nucleotides: TGTGTCAGCAGTCAAAGGGGACTAGCGGGAGGGGAAACCGGGGAGCTGTTTTTT.

This clonotype was picked up many times. V and J are TRBV10-2 and TRBJ2-5; 10 bases match TRBD2. The ends lost 6 bases at V and 5 bases at J; junction bases unmatched: 9. The V gene's germline CDR1 is WSHSY and CDR2 SAAADI. This CDR3 is built from 15 residues. The CDR3 nucleotides are TGCGCCAGCAGAACGTCCGGGACTAGCGCTGAGACCCAGTACTTC. Its protein is CASRTSGTSAETQYF.

The gene calls are TRBV5-8 and TRBJ1-2; D might be TRBD1 (6 bases). This CDR3 contains 14 residues. The ends were cut back, 1 base at V and 3 bases at J, with 10 bases in the middle. The germline V gene has CDR1 SGHTS and CDR2 YDEGEE. CDR3 nucleotides: TGTGCCAGCAGCTTGCGGGGGGCGGACTATGGCTACACCTTC. Translating gives CASSLRGADYGYTF.

The gene calls are TRBV13 and TRBJ1-1; 7 positions match TRBD1. Trimming took 5 bases from V and 1 from J; bases not matched to a gene: 4. CDR1 is PRHDT and CDR2 is FYEKMQ in the germline V gene (reference sequence). This CDR3 comprises 14 residues. CDR3 residues: CASSPGTANTEAFF. The CDR3 DNA sequence: TGTGCCAGCAGCCCCGGGACAGCGAACACTGAAGCTTTCTTT.

A few counts support this clonotype. The rearrangement joins TRBV7-2 to TRBJ1-6; D gene ambiguous. CDR3 length: 15 residues. Between the trimmed V and J ends, which lost 2 bases and 0 bases, there was a span of 5 bases. The germline CDR1 and CDR2 sequences are SGHTA and FQGNSA. The CDR3 is CASSLWSSYNSPLHF. Here the CDR3 DNA reads TGTGCCAGCAGCTTATGGAGCTCCTATAATTCACCCCTCCACTTT. Combining the CDR3 with reference TRBV7-2 and TRBJ1-6 gives the whole variable domain GAGVSQSPSNKVTEKGKDVELRCDPISGHTALYWYRQSLGQGLEFLIYFQGNSAPDKSGLPSDRFSAERTGGSVSTLTIQRTQQEDSAVYLCASSLWSSYNSPLHFGNGTRLTVT.

This clonotype has ten or more counts. Here the CDR3 DNA reads TGTGCCAGCAGCCCGCCTGGAGATACGCAGTATTTT. Translation: CASSPPGDTQYF. This chain joins TRBV5-6 and TRBJ2-3; no reliable D call. This CDR3 region has 12 residues. In germline, CDR1 is SGHDT, CDR2 YYEEEE. V was shortened by 4 bases and J by 5 bases, with 8 bases between the two germline ends.

The chain couples TRBV30 to TRBJ1-2; D uncertain. V was shortened by 8 bases and J by 2 bases, with 15 bases between the two germline ends. This CDR3 is built from 13 residues. From germline, CDR1 is GTSNPN and CDR2 SVGIG (reference sequence). The CDR3 reads CAAPGLSNYGYTF. The CDR3 DNA is TGTGCCGCACCGGGCCTCTCCAACTATGGCTACACCTTC.